The rows below give T cell receptor beta chains drawn from one sample of a study of T cell responses to AZD1222 COVID-19 vaccine. TCRdb keeps only in-frame clones here, not all; method: immunoSEQ multiplex PCR. The table shows nearly 200,000 clones, with 90% to 95% occurring only once. The sequencing used peripheral blood, collected 28 days after the second AZD1222 dose. The receptors derive from an adult who received the AZD1222 COVID-19 vaccine. Both conserved end residues are part of each CDR3. The D gene is left open where the match is weak. Rows may omit the clone size; those that give it use once, few, many or a size class.

clone_size	v_call	j_call	d_call	cdr3_nt	cdr3_aa
NA	TRBV7-2	TRBJ2-3	NA	TGTGCCAGCAGCTTAAGGGGCCGACTGGGGGATACGCAGTATTTT	CASSLRGRLGDTQYF
once	TRBV11-3	TRBJ2-2	NA	TGTGCCAGCAGCTTATTGGCCGGATCGAACACCGGGGAGCTGTTTTTT	CASSLLAGSNTGELFF
NA	TRBV9	TRBJ1-5	TRBD1	TGTGCCAGCAGCGCCACAGGGGGCTTCGGCAATCAGCCCCAGCATTTT	CASSATGGFGNQPQHF
NA	TRBV6-2/TRBV6-3	TRBJ2-2	NA	TGTGCCAGCAGTTACGCCCACCCCACCGGGGAGCTGTTTTTT	CASSYAHPTGELFF
NA	TRBV9	TRBJ2-1	TRBD1	TGTGCCAGCAGCGTAGATGGACAGGGCGACAATGAGCAGTTCTTC	CASSVDGQGDNEQFF
once	TRBV7-9	TRBJ1-4	NA	TGTGCCAGCAGCTTAAAAGGACAGCCCTTTGCAACTAATGAAAAACTGTTTTTT	CASSLKGQPFATNEKLFF
once	TRBV11-2	TRBJ2-5	TRBD1	TGTGCCAGCAGCTTAGGCGGGACAGGGGAAGAGACCCAGTACTTC	CASSLGGTGEETQYF
NA	TRBV28	TRBJ1-5	TRBD1	TGTGCCAGCAGTATCAGGACAGGGGGCGTTCAGCCCCAGCATTTT	CASSIRTGGVQPQHF
NA	TRBV18	TRBJ1-4	NA	TGTGCCAGCTCACCACAAGTCGCGGGAGGGGGTGAAAAACTGTTTTTT	CASSPQVAGGGEKLFF
NA	TRBV5-4	TRBJ1-3	TRBD1	TGTGCCAGCAGCTTCGGGACAGACTCTACTGGAAACACCATATATTTT	CASSFGTDSTGNTIYF
NA	TRBV6-5	TRBJ2-1	NA	TGTGCCAGCAGCCAGGACCGTGACTCCTACAATGAGCAGTTCTTC	CASSQDRDSYNEQFF
once	TRBV15	TRBJ1-3	NA	TGTGCCACCTCGGAGAGCTCTGGAAACACCATATATTTT	CATSESSGNTIYF
NA	TRBV15	TRBJ2-1	NA	TGTGCCACCAGCCCCGGCGGCGCAGGTGGATACAATGAGCAGTTCTTC	CATSPGGAGGYNEQFF
NA	TRBV19	TRBJ2-2	TRBD2	TGTGCCAGTAGTACCCGGGGTTGGACTAGCGGGGGAATCGGGGAGCTGTTTTTT	CASSTRGWTSGGIGELFF
NA	TRBV5-1	TRBJ2-1	TRBD2	TGCGCCAGCAGCTTCTTTAGTGGACTAGCGGGGGGGCGGAATGAGCAGTTCTTC	CASSFFSGLAGGRNEQFF
NA	TRBV27	TRBJ1-2	TRBD1	TGTGCCAGCAGTGGAGGGACAGGGGCTTCCAGGGGCTACACCTTC	CASSGGTGASRGYTF
NA	TRBV14	TRBJ2-3	TRBD2	TGTGCCAGCAGCCAAGATGTCAGGGACTATTGGGTCGCAGATACGCAGTATTTT	CASSQDVRDYWVADTQYF
NA	TRBV6-6	TRBJ2-7	NA	TGTGCCAGCAGTTACTCGAGACAGGTGTACGAGCAGTACTTC	CASSYSRQVYEQYF
NA	TRBV19	TRBJ1-4	NA	TGTGCCAGTTCCTGGGGTGGGGTTGAAAAACTGTTTTTT	CASSWGGVEKLFF
once	TRBV6-5	TRBJ1-1	NA	TGTGCCAGCAGTTACGGGACACCGAACACTGAAGCTTTCTTT	CASSYGTPNTEAFF
NA	TRBV5-1	TRBJ2-1	NA	TGCGCCAGCAGCTTGGAGGCCGGGGGGCGAAACAATGAGCAGTTCTTC	CASSLEAGGRNNEQFF
NA	TRBV12-5	TRBJ1-1	NA	TGTGCTAGTGGTTTGGGGCAGGAGGCTTTCTTT	CASGLGQEAFF
NA	TRBV5-1	TRBJ1-3	NA	TGCGCCAGCAGCTTGGACTCGTACTCTGGAAACACCATATATTTT	CASSLDSYSGNTIYF
once	TRBV6-5	TRBJ1-2	TRBD1	TGTGCCAGCGAGGTCCGCCAGGGGGTTAACTATGGCTACACCTTC	CASEVRQGVNYGYTF
NA	TRBV19	TRBJ1-5	TRBD1	TGTGCCAGTAGCCGACAGGGTACCCTTAGCAATCAGCCCCAGCATTTT	CASSRQGTLSNQPQHF
NA	TRBV27	TRBJ1-1	TRBD1	TGTGCCAGCAGAAAAACAGGGGGCACTGAAGCTTTCTTT	CASRKTGGTEAFF
NA	TRBV6-5	TRBJ2-2	NA	TGTGCCAGCAGTTCCAACAGGGACGGAGGGGAGCTGTTTTTT	CASSSNRDGGELFF
NA	TRBV3-1/TRBV3-2	TRBJ1-6	NA	TGTGCCAGCAGCCAAGGGGGCGACAGTGATGAATCACCCCTCCACTTT	CASSQGGDSDESPLHF
NA	TRBV12-3/TRBV12-4	TRBJ2-5	NA	TGTGCCAGCACCCAAGGACTGCAAGAGACCCAGTACTTC	CASTQGLQETQYF
NA	TRBV3-1/TRBV3-2	TRBJ2-4	TRBD2	TGTGCCAGCAGCTCCGGGGGGACGCCAAACATTCAGTACTTC	CASSSGGTPNIQYF
NA	TRBV12-3/TRBV12-4	TRBJ1-1	NA	TGTGCCAGCAGCTCCGGGGAGACTGAAGCTTTCTTT	CASSSGETEAFF
NA	TRBV7-2	TRBJ1-2	NA	TGTGCCAGCAGCTCAAGCGGGGCGCCTGGCTATGGCTACACCTTC	CASSSSGAPGYGYTF
NA	TRBV5-6	TRBJ2-3	TRBD1	TGTGCCAGCAGCCTCGGTACAGGGGAGATAGATACGCAGTATTTT	CASSLGTGEIDTQYF
NA	TRBV7-2	TRBJ1-5	NA	TGTGCCAGCAGCTTAGAGGGGGAGTTTACGCCCCAGCATTTT	CASSLEGEFTPQHF
NA	TRBV4-3	TRBJ1-2	TRBD1	TGCGCCAGCAGCCCCCAGACAGGGGATGGCTACACCTTC	CASSPQTGDGYTF
NA	TRBV30	TRBJ1-1	NA	TGTGCCTGGAGTAGAGGGGCGCTGAACACTGAAGCTTTCTTT	CAWSRGALNTEAFF
once	TRBV7-2	TRBJ1-2	NA	TGTGCCAGCAGCTTGGGGGGACTCCGGGGCTACACCTTC	CASSLGGLRGYTF
NA	TRBV5-1	TRBJ1-1	TRBD1	TGCGCCAGCAGCTTGAGGGACAGGCCCATGAACACTGAAGCTTTCTTT	CASSLRDRPMNTEAFF
NA	TRBV5-6	TRBJ2-7	NA	TGTGCCAGCCGATTATTGAGGGCAGTCAGTGGGCAGTACTTC	CASRLLRAVSGQYF
NA	TRBV19	TRBJ1-1	NA	TGTGCCAGTAGTATAGTAGGCAGCTCAAACACTGAAGCTTTCTTT	CASSIVGSSNTEAFF
NA	TRBV24-1	TRBJ2-1	NA	TGTGCCGCCAGTGAGAATAAAAAGAGCTCCTACAATGAGCAGTTCTTC	CAASENKKSSYNEQFF
NA	TRBV7-6	TRBJ1-1	NA	TGTGCCAGCAGCTTAGCGTTCCAGGGATACGGAGGAGCGAGGGGGACTGAAGCTTTCTTT	CASSLAFQGYGGARGTEAFF
NA	TRBV7-9	TRBJ1-5	NA	TGTGCCAGCAGCCCCAGCGAGGCTCAGCCCCAGCATTTT	CASSPSEAQPQHF
NA	TRBV7-2	TRBJ1-1	NA	TGTGCCAGCAGCTTATTATCCCCGGGACAGAACACTGAAGCTTTCTTT	CASSLLSPGQNTEAFF
NA	TRBV5-4	TRBJ2-2	TRBD2	TGTGCCAGCAGCTTAGGGACTAGCGGGGGGGCGAACACCGGGGAGCTGTTTTTT	CASSLGTSGGANTGELFF
NA	TRBV5-5	TRBJ1-5	NA	TGTGCCAGCAGCCGTGAGACAGTTAGCAATCAGCCCCAGCATTTT	CASSRETVSNQPQHF
NA	TRBV7-9	TRBJ2-1	TRBD1	TGTGCCAGCAGCTTAGAAACCGGGACAGGGGGCAGTGAGCAGTTCTTC	CASSLETGTGGSEQFF
NA	TRBV4-3	TRBJ2-3	NA	TGCGCCAGCAGCCAAGAACCAGGGCTCCTCACAGATACGCAGTATTTT	CASSQEPGLLTDTQYF
NA	TRBV27	TRBJ1-1	NA	TGTGCCAGCAGTTTATCCGGGCTTACTCCGAACACTGAAGCTTTCTTT	CASSLSGLTPNTEAFF
NA	TRBV3-1/TRBV3-2	TRBJ2-7	NA	TGTGCCAGCAGCCAAGTCGGTGAGCAGTACTTC	CASSQVGEQYF